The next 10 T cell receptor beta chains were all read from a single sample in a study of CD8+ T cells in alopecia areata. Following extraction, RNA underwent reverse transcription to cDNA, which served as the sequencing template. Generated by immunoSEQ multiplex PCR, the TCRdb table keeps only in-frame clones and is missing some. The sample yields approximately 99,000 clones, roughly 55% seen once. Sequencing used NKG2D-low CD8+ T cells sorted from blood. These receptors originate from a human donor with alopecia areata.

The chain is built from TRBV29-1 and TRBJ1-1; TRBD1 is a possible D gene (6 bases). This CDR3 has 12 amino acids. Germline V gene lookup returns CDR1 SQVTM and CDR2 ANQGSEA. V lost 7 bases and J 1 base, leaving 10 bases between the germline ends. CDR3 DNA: TGCAGCGAAGGACAGCCGAACACTGAAGCTTTCTTT. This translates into CSEGQPNTEAFF.

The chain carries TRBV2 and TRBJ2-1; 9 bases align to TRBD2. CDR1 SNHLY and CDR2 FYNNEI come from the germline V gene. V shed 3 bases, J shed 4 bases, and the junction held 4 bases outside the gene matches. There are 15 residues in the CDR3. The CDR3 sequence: CASSEYLAGYNEQFF. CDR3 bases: TGTGCCAGCAGTGAGTATCTAGCGGGATACAATGAGCAGTTCTTC.

CDR3 nucleotides: TGTGCCAGCAGCGTAAGAGGGGAGCTGTTTTTT. Its protein product is CASSVRGELFF. The chain couples TRBV9 to TRBJ2-2, with no clear D. Germline values: CDR1 SGDLS, CDR2 YYNGEE. This CDR3 spans 11 amino acids. The V and J ends lost 1 base and 8 bases respectively, with 3 bases between them. Full variable domain (outside the CDR3, taken from reference TRBV9 and TRBJ2-2): DSGVTQTPKHLITATGQRVTLRCSPRSGDLSVYWYQQSLDQGLQFLIQYYNGEERAKGNILERFSAQQFPDLHSELNLSSLELGDSALYFCASSVRGELFFGEGSRLTVL.

CDR3 region: CASSVFPEGDEQYF. The CDR3 bases are TGTGCCAGCAGCGTTTTCCCGGAGGGCGACGAGCAGTACTTC. The chain couples TRBV9 to TRBJ2-7; D might be TRBD2 (6 bases). V lost 2 bases to trimming and J lost 5 bases, with 14 bases between them. CDR3 size: 14 residues. Looked up from germline, CDR1 is SGDLS and CDR2 is YYNGEE. The variable domain in full, completed from reference TRBV9 and TRBJ2-7, reads DSGVTQTPKHLITATGQRVTLRCSPRSGDLSVYWYQQSLDQGLQFLIQYYNGEERAKGNILERFSAQQFPDLHSELNLSSLELGDSALYFCASSVFPEGDEQYFGPGTRLTVT.

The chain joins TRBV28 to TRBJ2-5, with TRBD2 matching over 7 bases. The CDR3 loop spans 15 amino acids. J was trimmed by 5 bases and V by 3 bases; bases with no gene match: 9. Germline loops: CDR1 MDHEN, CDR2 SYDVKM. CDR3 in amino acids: CASSFMGEGKETQYF. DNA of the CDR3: TGTGCCAGCAGTTTCATGGGGGAGGGCAAGGAGACCCAGTACTTC.

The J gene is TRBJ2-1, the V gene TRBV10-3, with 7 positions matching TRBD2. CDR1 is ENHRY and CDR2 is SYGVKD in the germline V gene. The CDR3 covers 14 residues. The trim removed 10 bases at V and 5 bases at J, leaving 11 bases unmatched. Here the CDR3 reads CATFHAGAHNEQFF. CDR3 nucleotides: TGTGCCACCTTCCATGCGGGAGCACACAATGAGCAGTTCTTC.

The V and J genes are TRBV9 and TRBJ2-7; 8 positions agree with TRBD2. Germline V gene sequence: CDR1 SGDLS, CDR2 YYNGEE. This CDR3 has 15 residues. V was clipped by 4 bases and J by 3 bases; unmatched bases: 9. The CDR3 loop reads CASSPREGNIYEQYF. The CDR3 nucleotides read TGTGCCAGCAGCCCCCGGGAGGGAAACATCTACGAGCAGTACTTC.

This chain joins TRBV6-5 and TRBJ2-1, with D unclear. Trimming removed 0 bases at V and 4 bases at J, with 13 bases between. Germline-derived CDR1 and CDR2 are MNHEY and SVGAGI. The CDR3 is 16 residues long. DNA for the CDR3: TGTGCCAGCAGTTACTCGATTGGTAACGGGTACAATGAGCAGTTCTTC. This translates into CASSYSIGNGYNEQFF.

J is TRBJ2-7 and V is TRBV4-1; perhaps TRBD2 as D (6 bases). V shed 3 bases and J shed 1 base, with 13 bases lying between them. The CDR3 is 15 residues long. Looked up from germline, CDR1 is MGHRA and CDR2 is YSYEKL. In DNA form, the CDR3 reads TGCGCCAGCAGCCACCTAGATGCGGGGTCCTACGAGCAGTACTTC. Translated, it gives CASSHLDAGSYEQYF.

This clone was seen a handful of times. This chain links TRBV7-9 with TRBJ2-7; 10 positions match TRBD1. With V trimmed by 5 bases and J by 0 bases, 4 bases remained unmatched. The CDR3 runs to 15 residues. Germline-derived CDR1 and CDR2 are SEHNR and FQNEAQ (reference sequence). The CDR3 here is CASSPGTGVSYEQYF. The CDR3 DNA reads TGTGCCAGCAGCCCCGGGACAGGGGTCTCCTACGAGCAGTACTTC.